This TCR beta chain was identified during a study of blood T cell repertoires in COVID-19. For the study at large: Sites in the United States, Italy and Spain provided acute and convalescent COVID-19 samples.

Only in-frame clones appear in the TCRdb table, and some are missing; sequencing was by immunoSEQ multiplex PCR. The data contain 120,000 or so clones, approximately 74% of them singletons. V was clipped by 4 bases and J by 4 bases; unmatched bases: 3. Germline V gene data show CDR1 as MRHNA and CDR2 as SNTAGT. This CDR3 region has 13 residues. The V call is TRBV6-4, the J call TRBJ1-1; 7 nucleotides line up with TRBD1. This TCR derives from a man aged 60-69 years with acute or convalescent COVID-19. Source material: peripheral blood. This chain's CDR3 is CASSVTGSTEAFF. The DNA for the CDR3 is TGTGCCAGCAGTGTGACAGGGTCCACTGAAGCTTTCTTT.